The rows below give T cell receptor beta chains drawn from one sample of a study of cytomegalovirus exposure and HLA in healthy donors. Some clones are missing from TCRdb's copy, which holds only in-frame ones; the method was immunoSEQ multiplex PCR. Seen here are about 150,000 clones, about three fifths observed once, and the top ten hold about 7.1%. The sample was PBMCs. The receptors were gathered from a woman aged 55-70 years in good health and CMV-seropositive. Each CDR3 is given with its conserved first and last residue. Fields, in order: D gene, V gene, clone size, J gene, CDR3 DNA, CDR3 protein. A D gene is named only where the DNA matches it firmly. Only part of the rows carry a size: once, few, many, or a class if the clone is expanded.

.	TRBV6-5	.	TRBJ2-1	TGTGCCAGCAGTTACTCGCCAGGGAACAATGAGCAGTTCTTC	CASSYSPGNNEQFF
.	TRBV28	many	TRBJ1-1	TGTGCCAGCAGTTTAGGGGGCGGCACTGAAGCTTTCTTT	CASSLGGGTEAFF
.	TRBV7-2	few	TRBJ1-1	TGTGCCAGCAGCTGGTCGGAGGGAGGGACTGAAGCTTTCTTT	CASSWSEGGTEAFF
TRBD1	TRBV28	.	TRBJ2-7	TGTGCCAGCAGCTCCCCGGGACAGGGGTTCGAGCAGTACTTC	CASSSPGQGFEQYF
.	TRBV4-1	.	TRBJ1-1	TGCGCCAGCAGCCAAACAGCCAACACTGAAGCTTTCTTT	CASSQTANTEAFF
.	TRBV23-1	.	TRBJ2-2	TGCGCCAGCAGTCAAAAGGACAGACCCACCGGGGAGCTGTTTTTT	CASSQKDRPTGELFF
TRBD2	TRBV9	few	TRBJ2-2	TGTGCCAGCAGCGCCGACCCAGCGGGAGAACATCTGTACACCGGGGAGCTGTTTTTT	CASSADPAGEHLYTGELFF
TRBD2	TRBV13	few	TRBJ2-7	TGTGCCAGCAGCTTAGGTAGCGGGGGAGTCTACGAGCAGTACTTC	CASSLGSGGVYEQYF
.	TRBV10-3	.	TRBJ2-3	TGTGCCATCAGTGACCTAGTTTCGGGGTCTAGCACAGATACGCAGTATTTT	CAISDLVSGSSTDTQYF
.	TRBV7-3	.	TRBJ2-7	TGTGCCAGCAGTTCAACCAGGGGAGCCTACGAGCAGTACTTC	CASSSTRGAYEQYF
TRBD2	TRBV6-5	.	TRBJ2-1	TGTGCCAGCAGTTCCCTTAGCGGGAGACAGTACAATGAGCAGTTCTTC	CASSSLSGRQYNEQFF
.	TRBV27	few	TRBJ1-5	TGTGCCAGCAGTCCCCGACACGCTCAGCCCCAGCATTTT	CASSPRHAQPQHF
TRBD1	TRBV29-1	once	TRBJ2-7	TGCAGCCTTTTCGGACAGGGAACCAACGAGCAGTACTTC	CSLFGQGTNEQYF
.	TRBV28	.	TRBJ1-1	TGTGCCAGCAGTTTAATGCTGGAACAGGGTGGGTTCACTGAAGCTTTCTTT	CASSLMLEQGGFTEAFF
.	TRBV29-1	.	TRBJ2-7	TGCAGCGTTTCCCGGGGTCTAAGCTCCTACGAGCAGTACTTC	CSVSRGLSSYEQYF